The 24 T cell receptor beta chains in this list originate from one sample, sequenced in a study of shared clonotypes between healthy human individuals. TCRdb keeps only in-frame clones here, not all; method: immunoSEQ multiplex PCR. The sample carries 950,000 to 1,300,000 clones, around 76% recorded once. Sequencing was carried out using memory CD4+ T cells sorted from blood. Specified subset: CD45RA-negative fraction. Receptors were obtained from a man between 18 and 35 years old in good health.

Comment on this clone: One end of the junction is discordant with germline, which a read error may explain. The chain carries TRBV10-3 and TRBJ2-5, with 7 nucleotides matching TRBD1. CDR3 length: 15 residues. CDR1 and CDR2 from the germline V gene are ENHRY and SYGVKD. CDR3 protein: CAIRPGTARQATQYF. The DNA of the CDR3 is TGTGCCATCAGACCCGGGACAGCGAGGCAAGCGACCCAGTACTTC.

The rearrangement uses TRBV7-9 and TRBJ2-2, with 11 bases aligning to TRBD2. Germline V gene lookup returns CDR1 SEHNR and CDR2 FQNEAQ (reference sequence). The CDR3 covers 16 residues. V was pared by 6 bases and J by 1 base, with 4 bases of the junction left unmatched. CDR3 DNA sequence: TGTGCCAGCAGTTCCGGACTAGCGGGGAACACCGGGGAGCTGTTTTTT. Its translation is CASSSGLAGNTGELFF.

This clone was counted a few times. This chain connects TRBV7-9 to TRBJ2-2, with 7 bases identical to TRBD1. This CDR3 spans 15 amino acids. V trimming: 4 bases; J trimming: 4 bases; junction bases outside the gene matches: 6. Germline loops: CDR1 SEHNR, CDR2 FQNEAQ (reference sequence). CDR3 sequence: CASSYRQGGTGELFF. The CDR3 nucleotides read TGTGCCAGCAGCTACCGACAGGGCGGCACCGGGGAGCTGTTTTTT.

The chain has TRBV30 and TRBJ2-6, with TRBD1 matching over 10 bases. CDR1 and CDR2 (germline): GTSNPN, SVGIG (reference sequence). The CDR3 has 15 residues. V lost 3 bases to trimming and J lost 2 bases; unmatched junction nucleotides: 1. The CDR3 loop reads CAWRTGGTGANVLTF. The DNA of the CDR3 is TGTGCCTGGAGGACAGGGGGCACTGGGGCCAACGTCCTGACTTTC.

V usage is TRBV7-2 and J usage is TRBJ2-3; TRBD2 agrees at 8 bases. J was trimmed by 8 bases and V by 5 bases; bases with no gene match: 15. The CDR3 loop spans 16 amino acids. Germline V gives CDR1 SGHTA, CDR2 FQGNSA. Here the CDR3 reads CASSVDVAGSRGTQYF. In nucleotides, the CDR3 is TGTGCCAGCAGCGTAGACGTAGCGGGGTCACGGGGTACGCAGTATTTT.

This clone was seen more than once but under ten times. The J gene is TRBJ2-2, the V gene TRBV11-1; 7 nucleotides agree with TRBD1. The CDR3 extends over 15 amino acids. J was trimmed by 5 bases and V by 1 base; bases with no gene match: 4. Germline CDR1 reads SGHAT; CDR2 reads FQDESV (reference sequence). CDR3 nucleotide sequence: TGTGCCAGCAGCTTAGAATCACAGGGGACCGGGGAGCTGTTTTTT. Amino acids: CASSLESQGTGELFF. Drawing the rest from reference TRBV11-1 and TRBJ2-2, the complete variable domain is EAEVAQSPRYKITEKSQAVAFWCDPISGHATLYWYRQILGQGPELLVQFQDESVVDDSQLPKDRFSAERLKGVDSTLKIQPAELGDSAMYLCASSLESQGTGELFFGEGSRLTVL.

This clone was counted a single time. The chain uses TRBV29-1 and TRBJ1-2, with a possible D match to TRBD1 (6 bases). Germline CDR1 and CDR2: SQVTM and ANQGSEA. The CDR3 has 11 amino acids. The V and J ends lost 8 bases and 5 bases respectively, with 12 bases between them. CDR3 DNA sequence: TGCAGCTACACTACAGGGTATGGCTACACCTTC. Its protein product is CSYTTGYGYTF.

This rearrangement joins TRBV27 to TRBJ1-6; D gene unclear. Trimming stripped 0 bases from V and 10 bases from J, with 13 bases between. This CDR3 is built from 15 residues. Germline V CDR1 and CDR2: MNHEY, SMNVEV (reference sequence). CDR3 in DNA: TGTGCCAGCAGTTTATCAACAGCCAGTGGCTCACCCCTCCACTTT. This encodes CASSLSTASGSPLHF.

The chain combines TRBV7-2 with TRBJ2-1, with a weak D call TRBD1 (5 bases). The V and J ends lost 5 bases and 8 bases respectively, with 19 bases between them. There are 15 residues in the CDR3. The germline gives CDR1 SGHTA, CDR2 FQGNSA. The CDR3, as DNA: TGTGCCAGCAGCCCCCAGGGTGTCGGCTTCTATGAGCAGTTCTTC. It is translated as CASSPQGVGFYEQFF.

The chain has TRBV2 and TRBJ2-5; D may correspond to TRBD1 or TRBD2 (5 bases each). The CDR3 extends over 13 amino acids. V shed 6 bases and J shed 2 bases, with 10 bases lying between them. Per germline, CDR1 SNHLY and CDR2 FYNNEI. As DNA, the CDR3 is TGTGCCAGCAGGGGGACCCCTCAAGAGACCCAGTACTTC. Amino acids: CASRGTPQETQYF.

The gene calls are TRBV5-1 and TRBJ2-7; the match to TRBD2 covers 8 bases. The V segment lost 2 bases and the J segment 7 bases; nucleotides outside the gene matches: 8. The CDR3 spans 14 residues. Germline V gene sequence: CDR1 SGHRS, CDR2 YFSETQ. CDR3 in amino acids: CASSLGGRSLEQYF. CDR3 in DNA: TGCGCCAGCAGCTTAGGCGGGAGGAGTCTGGAGCAGTACTTC.

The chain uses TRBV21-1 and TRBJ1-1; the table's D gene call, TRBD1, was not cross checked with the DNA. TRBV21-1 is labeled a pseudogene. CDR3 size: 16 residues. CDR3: CASSKAGQVINTEAFF. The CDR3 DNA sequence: TGTGCCAGCAGCAAAGCAGGACAGGTGATTAACACTGAAGCTTTCTTT.

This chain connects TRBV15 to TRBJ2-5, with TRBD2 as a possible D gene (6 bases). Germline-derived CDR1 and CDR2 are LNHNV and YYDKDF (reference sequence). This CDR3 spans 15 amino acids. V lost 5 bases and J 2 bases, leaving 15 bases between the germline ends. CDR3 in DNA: TGTGCCACCAGCCGTGTGACGGGGGTTCAAGAGACCCAGTACTTC. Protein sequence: CATSRVTGVQETQYF. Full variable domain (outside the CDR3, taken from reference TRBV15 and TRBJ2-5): DAMVIQNPRYQVTQFGKPVTLSCSQTLNHNVMYWYQQKSSQAPKLLFHYYDKDFNNEADTPDNFQSRRPNTSFCFLDIRSPGLGDTAMYLCATSRVTGVQETQYFGPGTRLLVL.

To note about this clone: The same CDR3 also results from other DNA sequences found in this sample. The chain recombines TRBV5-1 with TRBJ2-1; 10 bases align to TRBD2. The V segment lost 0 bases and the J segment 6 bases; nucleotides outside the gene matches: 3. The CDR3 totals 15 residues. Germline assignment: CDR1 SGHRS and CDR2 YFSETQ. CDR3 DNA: TGCGCCAGCAGCTTGGTGGCTAGCGGGAGCAATGAGCAGTTCTTC. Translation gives CASSLVASGSNEQFF.

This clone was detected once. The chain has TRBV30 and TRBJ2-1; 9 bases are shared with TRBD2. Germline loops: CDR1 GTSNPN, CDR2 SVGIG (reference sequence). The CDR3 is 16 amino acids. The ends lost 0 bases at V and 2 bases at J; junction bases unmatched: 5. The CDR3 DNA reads TGTGCCTGGAGTGTCGGGTCTAGCGGGACCTACAATGAGCAGTTCTTC. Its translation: CAWSVGSSGTYNEQFF. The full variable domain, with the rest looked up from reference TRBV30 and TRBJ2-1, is SQTIHQWPATLVQPVGSPLSLECTVEGTSNPNLYWYRQAAGRGLQLLFYSVGIGQISSEVPQNLSASRPQDRQFILSSKKLLLSDSGFYLCAWSVGSSGTYNEQFFGPGTRLTVL.

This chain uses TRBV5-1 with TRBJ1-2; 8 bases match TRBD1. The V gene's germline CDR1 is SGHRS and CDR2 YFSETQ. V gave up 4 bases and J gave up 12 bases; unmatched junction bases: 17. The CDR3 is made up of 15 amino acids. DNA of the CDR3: TGCGCCAGCAGCCCGACCCGAGGACAGGGTAAAACGGACACCTTC. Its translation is CASSPTRGQGKTDTF.

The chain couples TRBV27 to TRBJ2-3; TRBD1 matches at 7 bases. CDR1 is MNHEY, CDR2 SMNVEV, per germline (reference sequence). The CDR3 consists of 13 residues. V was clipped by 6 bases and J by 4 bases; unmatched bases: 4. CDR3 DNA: TGTGCCAGCAGGAAAACAGGGGCAGATACGCAGTATTTT. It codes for CASRKTGADTQYF.

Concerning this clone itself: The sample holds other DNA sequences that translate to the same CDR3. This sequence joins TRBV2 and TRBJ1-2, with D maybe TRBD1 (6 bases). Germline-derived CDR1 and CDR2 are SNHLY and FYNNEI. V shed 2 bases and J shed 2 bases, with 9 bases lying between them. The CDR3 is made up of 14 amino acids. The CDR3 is CASSEQGTNYGYTF. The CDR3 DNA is TGTGCCAGCAGTGAACAGGGGACAAACTATGGCTACACCTTC.

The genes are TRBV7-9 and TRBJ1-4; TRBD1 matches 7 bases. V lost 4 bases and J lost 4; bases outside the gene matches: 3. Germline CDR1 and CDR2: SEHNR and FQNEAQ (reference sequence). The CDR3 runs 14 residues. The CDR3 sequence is CASSWDSFNEKLFF. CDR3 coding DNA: TGTGCCAGCAGCTGGGACAGCTTTAATGAAAAACTGTTTTTT.

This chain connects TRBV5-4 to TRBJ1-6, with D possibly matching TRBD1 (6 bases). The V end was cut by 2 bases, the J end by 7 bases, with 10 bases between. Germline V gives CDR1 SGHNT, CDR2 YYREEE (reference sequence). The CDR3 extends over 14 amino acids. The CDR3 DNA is TGTGCCAGCAGCTTTTTTGGACAGAATTCACCCCTCCACTTT. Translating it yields CASSFFGQNSPLHF.

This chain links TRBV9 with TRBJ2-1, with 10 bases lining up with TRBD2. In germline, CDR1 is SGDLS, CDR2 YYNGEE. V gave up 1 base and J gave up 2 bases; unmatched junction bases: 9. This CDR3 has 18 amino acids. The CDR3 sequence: CASSVSPSGGPAYNEQFF. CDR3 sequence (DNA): TGTGCCAGCAGCGTATCCCCTAGCGGGGGCCCGGCCTACAATGAGCAGTTCTTC.

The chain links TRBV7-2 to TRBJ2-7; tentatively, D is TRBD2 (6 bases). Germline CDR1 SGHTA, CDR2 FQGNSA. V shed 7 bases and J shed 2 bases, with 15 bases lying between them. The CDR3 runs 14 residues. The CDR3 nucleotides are TGTGCCAGCAACGGACTATTTAAGACCTACGAGCAGTACTTC. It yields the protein CASNGLFKTYEQYF.

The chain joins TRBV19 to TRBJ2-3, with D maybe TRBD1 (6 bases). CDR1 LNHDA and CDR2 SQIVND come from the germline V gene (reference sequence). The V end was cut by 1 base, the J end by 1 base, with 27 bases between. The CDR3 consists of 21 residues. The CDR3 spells CASSIGAGTPVTPWGTDTQYF. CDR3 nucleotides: TGTGCCAGTAGTATAGGAGCTGGGACACCGGTAACTCCATGGGGCACAGATACGCAGTATTTT.

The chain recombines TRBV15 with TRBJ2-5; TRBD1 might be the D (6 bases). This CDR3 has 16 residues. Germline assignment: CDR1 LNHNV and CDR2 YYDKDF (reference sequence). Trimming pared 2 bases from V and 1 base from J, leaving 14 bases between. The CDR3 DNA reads TGTGCCACCAGCAGACAAACCGGGACACCCCAAGAGACCCAGTACTTC. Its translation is CATSRQTGTPQETQYF.